The TCR beta chain under discussion was sequenced for a study of T cell changes during pregnancy in multiple sclerosis. Germline-derived CDR1 and CDR2 are SQVTM and ANQGSEA. V lost 1 base and J lost 5, with 6 bases in between. This CDR3 is built from 11 residues. This clone was counted once. Here immunoSEQ multiplex PCR was the method, and the copy in TCRdb shows in-frame clones only, minus some. Here the sample spans 30,000 to 40,000 clones, 90% being singletons. The source of this sequence is a female donor with multiple sclerosis, enrolled in a pregnancy study. The input for sequencing was CD4+ T cells from peripheral blood mononuclear cells, taken in the second trimester of pregnancy. This rearrangement joins TRBV29-1 to TRBJ2-7; D is undetermined. CDR3 residues: CSVEGVHEQYF. The DNA of the CDR3 is TGCAGCGTTGAAGGAGTCCACGAGCAGTACTTC.